This TCR beta chain originates from a study of T cell repertoires in ileal Crohn's disease. Background on the study: Surgery for a complication: stricturing in approximately 60%, penetrating in about 40%. Biopsies of the neoterminal ileum at postoperative colonoscopy form M6 samples. Overall study findings and caveats: High-frequency clones were more common in sorted CD8 than CD4 cells. Clonal expansions were more frequent in active smokers than non-smokers at surgery.

The time point here: neoterminal ileum biopsy at postoperative endoscopy, about 6 months after surgery. Sequencing used immunoSEQ multiplex PCR; TCRdb keeps in-frame clones, though not all of them. The sample holds approximately 11,000 clones, over 60% seen once. This CDR3 region has 16 residues. The V gene lost 0 bases and the J gene lost 6 bases, with 18 bases spanning the gap. Per germline, CDR1 MNHEY and CDR2 SMNVEV (reference sequence). The sample holds a few counts of this clone. Its antigen is currently unknown. The sequencing sample was made of ileal tissue. The source of this sequence is an adult with Crohn's disease. The chain recombines TRBV27 with TRBJ2-7, with a tentative D call TRBD2 (5 bases). CDR3 sequence reads: CASSLSSATSFGEQYF. The CDR3 DNA follows: TGTGCCAGCAGTTTATCTAGCGCCACTTCGTTTGGCGAGCAGTACTTC.